The clone carrying this T cell receptor beta chain was recorded a few times. The sample originates from a study of T-cell memory formation after mild COVID-19. TCRdb passed the 5' RACE reads through MiXCR, listing each CDR3 protein once. The data contain some 190,000 distinct CDR3 sequences, roughly 16% of them singletons. Germline V gene data show CDR1 as SGHTA and CDR2 as FQGTGA. The germline V and J ends were trimmed by 5 bases and 0 bases, with 17 bases remaining between them. This CDR3 is built from 17 residues. What was sequenced was PBMCs or a T cell subset sorted from them (not recorded which). The chain couples TRBV7-3 to TRBJ2-1, with D perhaps matching TRBD1 or TRBD2 (5 bases each). The origin of this receptor is an adult woman who had mild COVID-19 (a few samples of this study predate the infection). Cell type and time point are not known. CDR3 coding DNA: TGTGCCAGCAGCGCATACAGGACTCCCAGCTCCTACAATGAGCAGTTCTTC. Protein: CASSAYRTPSSYNEQFF.